These 27 T cell receptor beta chains share one sample of origin, sequenced in a study of blood T cells in healthy people across ages (dated by TCRdb to the mid-2010s). Receptor amplification or capture employed 5' RACE. The reads were generated on an Illumina HiSeq 2500. A second roughly 6 to 12 cycle PCR used a sample-barcoded 5' primer and a J-beta primer mix. TCRdb trimmed public reads at Q25 via fastp, called clones via MiXCR and kept in-frame beta chains. Each record represents a unique CDR3 protein, reported with the most common genes and DNA among its rows. The sample contains 540,000 or so distinct CDR3 sequences, roughly 43% of them found a single time. Around 25% of the sample rests with the top ten. The specimen was blood. Every receptor here comes from an elderly man in good health.

CDR3 sequence: CASSNPGLVSEQFF. The CDR3 nucleotides read TGTGCCAGCAGCAACCCGGGACTAGTTAGTGAGCAGTTCTTC. This rearrangement joins TRBV9 to TRBJ2-1, with TRBD2 matching over 8 bases. This CDR3 has 14 amino acids. The junction had 9 bases not matched to a gene; V was cut back by 4 bases and J by 9 bases. Per germline, CDR1 SGDLS and CDR2 YYNGEE.

The chain links TRBV7-2 to TRBJ2-1, with 8 bases lining up with TRBD2. Per the germline V gene, CDR1 is SGHTA and CDR2 is FQGNSA. J was trimmed by 9 bases and V by 5 bases; bases with no gene match: 18. The CDR3 spans 17 residues. The CDR3 reads CASSLRFNRGGLGEQFF. The CDR3 DNA reads TGTGCCAGCAGCCTTAGGTTCAATCGGGGGGGCCTCGGTGAGCAGTTCTTC.

On this clonotype: A read error is possible here, since a much larger clone lies one base away. V usage is TRBV7-9 and J usage is TRBJ2-7; D may be TRBD1 or TRBD2 (6 bases each). V was cut by 2 bases and J by 1 base, with 18 bases left in between. Germline V gene lookup returns CDR1 SEHNR and CDR2 FQNEAQ (reference sequence). CDR3 length equals 17 residues. The CDR3 DNA is TGTGCCAGCAGCTTACCTTCTGGAGGGGGAGATTCCTACGAGCAGTACTTC. It is translated as CASSLPSGGGDSYEQYF.

The chain combines TRBV28 with TRBJ2-1; 13 positions agree with TRBD2. The length of the CDR3 is 16 residues. The ends lost 4 bases at V and 5 bases at J; junction bases unmatched: 5. The germline V gene has CDR1 MDHEN and CDR2 SYDVKM. CDR3 sequence: CASSSSGTSGNNEQFF. DNA of the CDR3: TGTGCCAGCAGTTCCTCCGGGACTAGCGGGAACAATGAGCAGTTCTTC. Full variable domain (remainder filled in from reference TRBV28 and TRBJ2-1): DVKVTQSSRYLVKRTGEKVFLECVQDMDHENMFWYRQDPGLGLRLIYFSYDVKMKEKGDIPEGYSVSREKKERFSLILESASTNQTSMYLCASSSSGTSGNNEQFFGPGTRLTVL.

The V and J genes are TRBV12-3 or TRBV12-4 and TRBJ2-7, with D tentatively TRBD2 (5 bases). Trimming left V 5 bases short and J 5 bases short, with 13 bases between. The CDR3 totals 13 residues. CDR3 DNA: TGTGCCAGCAGTCGGACTTTTGGGGACGAGCAGTACTTC. Translating gives CASSRTFGDEQYF.

The chain is built from TRBV21-1 and TRBJ2-7; the D call TRBD2 from the table was never checked on the DNA. TRBV21-1 is termed a pseudogene. The CDR3 has 13 residues. The CDR3 bases are TGTGCCAGCGGACTAGCGGACTCCTACGAGCAGTACTTC. Its translation: CASGLADSYEQYF.

J is TRBJ2-5 and V is TRBV7-2; 11 positions agree with TRBD2. CDR1 is SGHTA, CDR2 FQGNSA, per germline. J lost 4 bases, V lost 1 base, and 5 bases had no gene match. The CDR3 loop spans 16 amino acids. Written as DNA, the CDR3 is TGTGCCAGCAGCTTAGTTAGCGGGAGGGCCGGAGAGACCCAGTACTTC. Translation gives CASSLVSGRAGETQYF.

In the case of this clonotype: This may be a read error: a much more frequent sequence differs by one nucleotide. The CDR3 DNA follows: TGTGCCAGCAGCGTAACGACACCACAAGAGACCCAGTACTTC. Translation gives CASSVTTPQETQYF. The chain recombines TRBV7-9 with TRBJ2-5; D is unclear. Germline assignment: CDR1 SEHNR and CDR2 FQNEAQ (reference sequence). V lost 5 bases to trimming and J lost 2 bases, with 12 bases between them. CDR3 size: 14 residues.

The chain uses TRBV12-3 or TRBV12-4 and TRBJ2-1, with 13 bases fitting TRBD2. V trimming: 3 bases; J trimming: 7 bases; junction bases outside the gene matches: 12. This CDR3 is built from 18 residues. In DNA, the CDR3 is TGTGCCAGCAGTTTGCGGCTCCCCGGGACTAGCGGGATAAATGAGCAGTTCTTC. Translating it yields CASSLRLPGTSGINEQFF.

The chain links TRBV20-1 to TRBJ2-7; the D gene is possibly TRBD2 (6 bases). The germline V gene has CDR1 DFQATT and CDR2 SNEGSKA (reference sequence). V lost 8 bases and J 0 bases, leaving 8 bases between the germline ends. The CDR3 runs to 11 residues. CDR3 sequence (DNA): TGCAGTTGGACTAACTCCTACGAGCAGTACTTC. Protein product: CSWTNSYEQYF.

This clonotype was detected only a few times. The CDR3 DNA sequence: TGTGCCAGCAGCCAAGGAGTGGAGCGGGAAGAAAAACTGTTTTTT. Its protein is CASSQGVEREEKLFF. V gene TRBV3-1 combines with J gene TRBJ1-4; D call uncertain. Germline V lookup: CDR1 LGHDT, CDR2 YNNKEL (reference sequence). The CDR3 consists of 15 residues. V lost 1 base, J lost 8 bases, and 14 bases lay in between.

The gene calls are TRBV15 and TRBJ2-2; TRBD2 aligns across 8 bases. V was clipped by 1 base and J by 7 bases; unmatched bases: 5. CDR1 is LNHNV, CDR2 YYDKDF, per germline (reference sequence). The CDR3 extends over 15 amino acids. For the CDR3, the DNA is TGTGCCACCAGCAGAGGTCGGGGGGGCAGCGGGGAGCTGTTTTTT. This sequence encodes CATSRGRGGSGELFF.

J is TRBJ2-1 and V is TRBV27, with 12 bases fitting TRBD2. The germline gives CDR1 MNHEY, CDR2 SMNVEV (reference sequence). Trimming removed 5 bases from V and 7 bases from J; junction bases left unmatched: 9. The CDR3 length is 16 residues. CDR3 in amino acids: CASSPQLAGGVNEQFF. The CDR3 nucleotides are TGTGCCAGCAGTCCCCAACTAGCGGGGGGAGTGAATGAGCAGTTCTTC.

This clonotype has at least ten counts. This rearrangement joins TRBV6-5 to TRBJ2-3; a weak D match, TRBD2 (5 bases). Germline CDR1 reads MNHEY; CDR2 reads SVGAGI. Trimming took off 5 bases at V and 0 bases at J, with 12 bases between the two ends. The CDR3 contains 15 residues. CDR3 protein: CASSDIARSTDTQYF. The CDR3 DNA reads as TGTGCCAGCAGTGACATAGCGCGGAGCACAGATACGCAGTATTTT.

This clonotype was found a few times. V usage is TRBV20-1 and J usage is TRBJ2-7; D uncertain. The germline gives CDR1 DFQATT, CDR2 SNEGSKA (reference sequence). With 2 bases removed from V and 5 bases from J, the gap between germline ends came to 7 bases. CDR3 length equals 11 residues. CDR3: CSARIYNEQYF. The CDR3 coding sequence is TGCAGTGCTAGAATTTATAACGAGCAGTACTTC.

J is TRBJ2-3 and V is TRBV29-1, with TRBD2 matching over 11 bases. Germline loops: CDR1 SQVTM, CDR2 ANQGSEA. With V trimmed by 4 bases and J by 0 bases, 0 bases remained unmatched. This CDR3 region has 14 residues. The CDR3 sequence is CSVASGGSTDTQYF. Written as DNA, the CDR3 is TGCAGCGTTGCTAGCGGGGGGAGCACAGATACGCAGTATTTT.

This clonotype has at least ten counts. The J gene is TRBJ2-5, the V gene TRBV12-3 or TRBV12-4; a weak D match, TRBD1 (6 bases). With 7 bases removed from V and 4 bases from J, the gap between germline ends came to 10 bases. The length of the CDR3 is 12 residues. Here the CDR3 reads CASTQGAETQYF. In DNA form, the CDR3 reads TGTGCCAGCACACAGGGCGCAGAGACCCAGTACTTC.

The chain employs TRBV2 and TRBJ2-1; D tentatively fits TRBD1 or TRBD2 (5 bases each). The DNA end is more similar to TRBJ2-7, so the J call may be wrong. Germline V gene lookup returns CDR1 SNHLY and CDR2 FYNNEI. The CDR3 is 14 amino acids. The CDR3 DNA reads as TGTGCCAGCATTCCGGGACGAGGGATCTACGAGCAGTACTTC. Its translation is CASIPGRGIYEQYF.

The sample holds a few counts of this clonotype. The rearrangement uses TRBV3-1 and TRBJ2-5; 9 bases are a match to TRBD2. The V segment lost 3 bases and the J segment 5 bases; nucleotides outside the gene matches: 7. The germline gives CDR1 LGHDT, CDR2 YNNKEL (reference sequence). There are 15 residues in the CDR3. CDR3 in amino acids: CASSHGAGGPETQYF. CDR3 sequence (DNA): TGTGCCAGCAGCCATGGGGCGGGAGGGCCGGAGACCCAGTACTTC.

The table lists this clonotype with many counts. CDR3 in DNA: TGTGCCAGCAGGGCTGGGAAAAATTCCGCCGGTGGCTACACCTTC. Amino acid sequence: CASRAGKNSAGGYTF. The gene calls are TRBV6-5 and TRBJ1-2; D gene ambiguous. Per germline, CDR1 MNHEY and CDR2 SVGAGI. The CDR3 has 15 amino acids. V lost 6 bases to trimming and J lost 7 bases, with 21 bases between them.

This sequence joins TRBV7-8 and TRBJ2-1; D is unclear. This CDR3 comprises 17 residues. Trimming cost V 0 bases and J 0 bases, with 12 bases left between them. Germline lookup yields CDR1 SGHVS and CDR2 FQNEAQ. The CDR3 protein is CASSLASIMSSYNEQFF. CDR3 DNA: TGTGCCAGCAGCTTAGCGTCTATTATGAGCTCCTACAATGAGCAGTTCTTC.

The CDR3 sequence: CASSARTSGSWFSTDTQYF. The DNA of the CDR3 is TGTGCCAGCAGCGCAAGGACTAGCGGGAGCTGGTTTAGCACAGATACGCAGTATTTT. The chain combines TRBV9 with TRBJ2-3; 13 bases map to TRBD2. The CDR3 covers 19 residues. Germline trimming cut 3 bases from V and 0 bases from J; bases unmatched to any gene: 10. Germline CDR1 and CDR2: SGDLS and YYNGEE. Using reference TRBV9 and TRBJ2-3 for the parts outside the CDR3, the full variable domain is DSGVTQTPKHLITATGQRVTLRCSPRSGDLSVYWYQQSLDQGLQFLIQYYNGEERAKGNILERFSAQQFPDLHSELNLSSLELGDSALYFCASSARTSGSWFSTDTQYFGPGTRLTVL.

This clonotype was observed a handful of times. This chain connects TRBV11-2 to TRBJ2-3, with D perhaps TRBD1 or TRBD2 (5 bases each). This CDR3 is 16 amino acids long. Germline V lookup: CDR1 SGHAT, CDR2 FQNNGV. The ends were cut back, 5 bases at V and 8 bases at J, with 23 bases in the middle. In nucleotides, the CDR3 is TGTGCCAGCAGCGTCCTCCGGGACGGAAAGGGCCGTACGCAGTATTTT. Its protein product is CASSVLRDGKGRTQYF.

The chain employs TRBV9 and TRBJ2-4; 9 nucleotides line up with TRBD1. The J call may be mistaken, given a closer DNA end match to TRBJ2-7. Per the germline V gene, CDR1 is SGDLS and CDR2 is YYNGEE. This CDR3 has 15 amino acids. In DNA form, the CDR3 reads TGTGCCAGCAGCCCCCGGGACAGGGAAACCTACGAGCAGTACTTC. Protein product: CASSPRDRETYEQYF.

This clonotype has only a few counts. The rearrangement links TRBV10-3 to TRBJ1-1; 8 bases agree with TRBD1. The CDR3 sequence is 17 residues long. CDR1 is ENHRY and CDR2 is SYGVKD in the germline V gene. The trim removed 3 bases at V and 2 bases at J, leaving 11 bases unmatched. The CDR3 nucleotides read TGTGCCATCAGTGAAGGGCGGGGCAGGGGGCAAAACACTGAAGCTTTCTTT. Translated: CAISEGRGRGQNTEAFF.

Comment on this clonotype: At one end, the junction sequence differs from germline, possibly due to a read error. The CDR3 spells CASGNRGLITGGLFF. As DNA, the CDR3 is TGTGCCAGCGGAAACAGGGGGCTAATAACCGGGGGGCTGTTTTTT. This chain uses TRBV27 with TRBJ2-2; 9 nucleotides match TRBD1. The CDR3 spans 15 residues. Per the germline V gene, CDR1 is MNHEY and CDR2 is SMNVEV (reference sequence).

This clonotype was picked up a small number of times. The chain recombines TRBV2 with TRBJ2-1; D gene ambiguous. The germline V and J ends were trimmed by 7 bases and 7 bases, with 17 bases remaining between them. Germline V gives CDR1 SNHLY, CDR2 FYNNEI. CDR3 length: 14 amino acids. The CDR3 nucleotides are TGTGCCAGCACAAGCCTAAGAGTGGGGAATGAGCAGTTCTTC. It translates to CASTSLRVGNEQFF.